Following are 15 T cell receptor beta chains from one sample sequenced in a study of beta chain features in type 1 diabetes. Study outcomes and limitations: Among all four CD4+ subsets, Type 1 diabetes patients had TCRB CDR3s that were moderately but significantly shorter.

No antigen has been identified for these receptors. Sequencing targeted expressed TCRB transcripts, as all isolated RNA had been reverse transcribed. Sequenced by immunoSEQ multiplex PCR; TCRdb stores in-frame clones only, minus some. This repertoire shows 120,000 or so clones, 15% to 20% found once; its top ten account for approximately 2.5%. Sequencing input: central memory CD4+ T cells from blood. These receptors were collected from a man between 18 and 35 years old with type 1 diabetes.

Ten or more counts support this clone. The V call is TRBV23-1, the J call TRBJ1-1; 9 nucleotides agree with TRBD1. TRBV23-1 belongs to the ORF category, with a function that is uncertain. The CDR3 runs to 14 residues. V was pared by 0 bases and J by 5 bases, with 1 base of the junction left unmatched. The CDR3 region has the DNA TGCGCCAGCAGTCAATCGGGGACAGGGACTGAAGCTTTCTTT. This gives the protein CASSQSGTGTEAFF.

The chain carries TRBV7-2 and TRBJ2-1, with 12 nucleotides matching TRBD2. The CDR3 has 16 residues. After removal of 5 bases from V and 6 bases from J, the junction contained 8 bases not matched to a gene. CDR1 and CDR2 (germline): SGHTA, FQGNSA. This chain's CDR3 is CASSPSTSGGRNEQFF. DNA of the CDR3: TGTGCCAGCAGCCCCTCGACTAGCGGGGGTCGCAATGAGCAGTTCTTC.

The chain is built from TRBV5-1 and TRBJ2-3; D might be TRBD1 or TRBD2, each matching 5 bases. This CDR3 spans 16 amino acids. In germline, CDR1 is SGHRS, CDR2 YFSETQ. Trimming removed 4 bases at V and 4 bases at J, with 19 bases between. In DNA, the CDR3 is TGCGCCAGCAGCGTCGGGGCTCTCCCGAGAGCAGATACGCAGTATTTT. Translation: CASSVGALPRADTQYF.

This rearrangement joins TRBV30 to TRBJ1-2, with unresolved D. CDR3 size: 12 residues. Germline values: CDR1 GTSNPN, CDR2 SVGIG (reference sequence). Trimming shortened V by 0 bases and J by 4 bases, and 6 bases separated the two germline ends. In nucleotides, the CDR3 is TGTGCCTGGAGTGTACTAAGCTATGGCTACACCTTC. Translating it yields CAWSVLSYGYTF.

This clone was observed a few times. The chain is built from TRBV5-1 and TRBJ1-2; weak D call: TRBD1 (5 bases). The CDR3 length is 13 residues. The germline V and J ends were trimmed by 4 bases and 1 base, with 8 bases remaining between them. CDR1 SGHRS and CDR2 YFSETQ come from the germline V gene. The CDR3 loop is CASSRDHNYGYTF. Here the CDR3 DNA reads TGCGCCAGCAGCAGGGACCATAACTATGGCTACACCTTC.

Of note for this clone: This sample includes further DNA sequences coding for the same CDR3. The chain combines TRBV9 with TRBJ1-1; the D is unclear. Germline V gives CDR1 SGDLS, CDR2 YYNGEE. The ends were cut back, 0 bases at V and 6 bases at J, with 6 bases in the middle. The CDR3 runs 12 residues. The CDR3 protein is CASSVVGSEAFF. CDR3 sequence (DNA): TGTGCCAGCAGCGTAGTTGGTTCTGAAGCTTTCTTT.

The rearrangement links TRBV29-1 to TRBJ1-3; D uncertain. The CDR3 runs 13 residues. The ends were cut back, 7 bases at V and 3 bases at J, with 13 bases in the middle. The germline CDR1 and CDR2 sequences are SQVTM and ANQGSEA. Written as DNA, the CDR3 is TGCAGCGGAATGGCACAGCTTGGAAACACCATATATTTT. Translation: CSGMAQLGNTIYF.

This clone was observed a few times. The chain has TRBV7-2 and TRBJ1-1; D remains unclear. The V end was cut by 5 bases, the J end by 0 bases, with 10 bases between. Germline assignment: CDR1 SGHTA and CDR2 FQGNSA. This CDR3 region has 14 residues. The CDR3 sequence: CASSPSLMNTEAFF. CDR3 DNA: TGTGCCAGCAGCCCCAGCCTTATGAACACTGAAGCTTTCTTT.

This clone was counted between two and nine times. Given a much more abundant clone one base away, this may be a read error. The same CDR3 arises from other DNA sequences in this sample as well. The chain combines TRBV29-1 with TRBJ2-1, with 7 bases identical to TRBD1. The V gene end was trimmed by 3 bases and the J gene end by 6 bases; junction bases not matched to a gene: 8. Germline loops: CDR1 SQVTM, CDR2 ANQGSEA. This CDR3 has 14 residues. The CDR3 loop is CSVDSNRDSNEQFF. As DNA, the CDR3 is TGCAGCGTTGATTCAAACCGGGACAGCAATGAGCAGTTCTTC.

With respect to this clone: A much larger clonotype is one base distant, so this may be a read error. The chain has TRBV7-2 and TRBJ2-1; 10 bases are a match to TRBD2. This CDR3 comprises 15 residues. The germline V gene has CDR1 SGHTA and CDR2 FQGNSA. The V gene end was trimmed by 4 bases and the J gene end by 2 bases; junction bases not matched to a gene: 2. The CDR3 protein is CASSCGTSAYNEQFF. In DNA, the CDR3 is TGTGCCAGCAGCTGCGGGACTAGCGCCTACAATGAGCAGTTCTTC.

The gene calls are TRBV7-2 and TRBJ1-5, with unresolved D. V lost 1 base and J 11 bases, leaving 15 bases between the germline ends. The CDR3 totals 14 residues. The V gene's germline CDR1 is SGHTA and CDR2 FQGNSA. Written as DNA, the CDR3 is TGTGCCAGCAGCTTAGGCGTGGAGGGTGGGGCCCAGCATTTT. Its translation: CASSLGVEGGAQHF.

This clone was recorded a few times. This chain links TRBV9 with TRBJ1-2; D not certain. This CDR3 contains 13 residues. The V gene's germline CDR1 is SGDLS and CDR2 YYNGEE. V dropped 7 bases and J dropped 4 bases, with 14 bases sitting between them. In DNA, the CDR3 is TGTGCCAGCGCAGCAGCGAACATCTATGGCTACACCTTC. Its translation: CASAAANIYGYTF.

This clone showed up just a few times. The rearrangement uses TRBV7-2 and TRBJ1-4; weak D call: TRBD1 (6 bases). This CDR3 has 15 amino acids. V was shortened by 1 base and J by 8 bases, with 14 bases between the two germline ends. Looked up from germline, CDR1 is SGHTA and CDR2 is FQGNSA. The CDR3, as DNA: TGTGCCAGCAGCTTAGGGGCAGGGGTTTGGGAAAAACTGTTTTTT. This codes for CASSLGAGVWEKLFF.

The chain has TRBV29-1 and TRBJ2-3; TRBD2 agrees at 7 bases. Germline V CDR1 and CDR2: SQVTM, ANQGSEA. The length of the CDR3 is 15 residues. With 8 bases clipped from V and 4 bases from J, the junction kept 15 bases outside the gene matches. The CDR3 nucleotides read TGCAGCCCCATGGGGGGGTGGGGCACGGCAGATACGCAGTATTTT. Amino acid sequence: CSPMGGWGTADTQYF.

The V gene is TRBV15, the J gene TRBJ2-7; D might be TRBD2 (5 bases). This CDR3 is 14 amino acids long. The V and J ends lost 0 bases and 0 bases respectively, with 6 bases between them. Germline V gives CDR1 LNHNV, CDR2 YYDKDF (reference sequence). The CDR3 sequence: CATSRDGGSYEQYF. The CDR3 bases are TGTGCCACCAGCAGAGATGGAGGCTCCTACGAGCAGTACTTC.